Described below is a single T cell receptor (beta chain) sequence and its context. Some clones are missing from TCRdb's copy, which holds only in-frame ones; the method was immunoSEQ multiplex PCR. Of around 100,000 clones in the sample, about nine tenths were seen once. Trimming pared 0 bases from V and 2 bases from J, leaving 14 bases between. The CDR3 covers 17 residues. These data originate in a study of siplizumab effects on memory and regulatory T cells. The chain carries TRBV23-1 and TRBJ1-5; TRBD1 is a possible D gene (6 bases). TRBV23-1 is flagged as an ORF with uncertain function. Sample: CD4+ T cells sorted from blood. The receptor comes from a human donor in good health. The CDR3 here is CASSQSGTHDCNQPQHF. The CDR3 nucleotides are TGCGCCAGCAGTCAATCGGGGACACACGACTGCAATCAGCCCCAGCATTTT.